These 20 T cell receptor beta chains originate from one sample sequenced in a study of T cell responses to AZD1222 COVID-19 vaccine (dated by TCRdb to the early 2020s). The time point label on this specimen signifies: sample from adult after SARS-CoV-2 infection, after symptom onset. The library was generated by the immunoSEQ multiplex PCR assay. This immuneACCESS table, as held by TCRdb, lists in-frame sequences with V and J called but not all clones. Of the missing ones, under half trace to an unresolved V gene in checked studies; the others have no known cause. The sample includes roughly 150,000 clones, with 88% observed a single time. 5.5% to 7% of the sample lies in the top ten. Sample: peripheral blood, taken after recovery from COVID-19. The receptors were sampled from an adult who had recovered from COVID-19.

Turning to this clone: At the DNA level, this CDR3 is encoded by other sequences in the same sample as well. The rearrangement uses TRBV7-9 and TRBJ1-1; D uncertain. CDR3 length: 13 residues. The ends were cut back, 5 bases at V and 1 base at J, with 8 bases in the middle. Germline V lookup: CDR1 SEHNR, CDR2 FQNEAQ (reference sequence). As DNA, the CDR3 is TGTGCCAGCAGCCTTGAGGGGAACACTGAAGCTTTCTTT. Translation gives CASSLEGNTEAFF.

The genes are TRBV10-2 and TRBJ2-5, with 15 bases aligning to TRBD2. Germline CDR1 WSHSY, CDR2 SAAADI. With 7 bases clipped from V and 3 bases from J, the junction kept 15 bases outside the gene matches. The CDR3 length is 19 residues. CDR3 region: CASIRTGLAGGITKETQYF. The CDR3 DNA is TGCGCCAGCATTCGGACCGGACTAGCGGGGGGGATAACGAAAGAGACCCAGTACTTC.

The chain joins TRBV7-9 to TRBJ1-1; D is possibly TRBD1 (5 bases). V shed 3 bases and J shed 3 bases, with 14 bases lying between them. Per germline, CDR1 SEHNR and CDR2 FQNEAQ (reference sequence). The CDR3 spans 15 residues. DNA for the CDR3: TGTGCCAGCAGCTTGGGGGAAGGTTTGGACACTGAAGCTTTCTTT. Translated, it gives CASSLGEGLDTEAFF.

In this sample, this clone turned up once. The chain links TRBV7-9 to TRBJ2-1; TRBD2 matches at 13 bases. The CDR3 consists of 15 residues. Germline CDR1 reads SEHNR; CDR2 reads FQNEAQ (reference sequence). The junction had 3 bases not matched to a gene; V was cut back by 5 bases and J by 5 bases. The DNA of the CDR3 is TGTGCCAGCAGCCGCGGGACTAGCGGGGACAATGAGCAGTTCTTC. Its translation: CASSRGTSGDNEQFF.

This chain joins TRBV2 and TRBJ1-3; D gene unclear. V was pared by 7 bases and J by 2 bases, with 12 bases between. CDR1 and CDR2 from the germline V gene are SNHLY and FYNNEI. The CDR3 runs to 14 residues. Here the CDR3 reads CASTQDRAGNTIYF. CDR3 bases: TGTGCCAGCACCCAAGATCGGGCTGGAAACACCATATATTTT.

This sequence joins TRBV6-5 and TRBJ1-2; possible D gene TRBD1, 5 bases. Germline values: CDR1 MNHEY, CDR2 SVGAGI. The V end lost 0 bases, the J end lost 4 bases, and 15 bases lay between the germline ends. This CDR3 is 16 amino acids long. DNA of the CDR3: TGTGCCAGCAGTTACTCGGGGCAGGAAGGTACCTATGGCTACACCTTC. This gives the protein CASSYSGQEGTYGYTF.

The chain joins TRBV10-3 to TRBJ1-1; the D gene is possibly TRBD1 (6 bases). The CDR3 is 14 amino acids. Germline CDR1 ENHRY, CDR2 SYGVKD. V lost 0 bases and J lost 4, with 9 bases in between. CDR3 DNA: TGTGCCATCAGTGAGTCGACAGGTATCACTGAAGCTTTCTTT. Encoded protein: CAISESTGITEAFF.

In nucleotides, the CDR3 is TGTGCCAGCAGTCCACTGACTCGAGTGGGCACAGATACGCAGTATTTT. This gives the protein CASSPLTRVGTDTQYF. The rearrangement joins TRBV2 to TRBJ2-3; D remains unclear. Per germline, CDR1 SNHLY and CDR2 FYNNEI. The CDR3 totals 16 residues. Trimming left V 5 bases short and J 1 base short, with 16 bases between.

The table lists this clone with a count of one. The rearrangement uses TRBV6-4 and TRBJ1-6; no clear D gene. CDR1 MRHNA and CDR2 SNTAGT come from the germline V gene. The germline V and J ends were trimmed by 2 bases and 2 bases, with 19 bases remaining between them. CDR3 length equals 19 residues. The CDR3: CASSDLLPFVGPYNSPLHF. As DNA, the CDR3 is TGTGCCAGCAGTGACCTACTTCCCTTCGTGGGCCCCTATAATTCACCCCTCCACTTT.

The chain couples TRBV9 to TRBJ1-1; 9 bases agree with TRBD1. After removal of 4 bases from V and 0 bases from J, the junction contained 4 bases not matched to a gene. CDR3 length: 15 amino acids. From germline, CDR1 is SGDLS and CDR2 YYNGEE. CDR3 amino acids: CASSPGTGMNTEAFF. DNA of the CDR3: TGTGCCAGCAGCCCCGGGACAGGGATGAACACTGAAGCTTTCTTT.

The chain employs TRBV7-3 and TRBJ2-2, with no clear D. V lost 1 base to trimming and J lost 3 bases, with 6 bases between them. Germline assignment: CDR1 SGHTA and CDR2 FQGTGA. The CDR3 is 14 residues long. The chain's CDR3 is CASSLISDTGELFF. The CDR3 DNA sequence: TGTGCCAGCAGCTTAATTTCGGACACCGGGGAGCTGTTTTTT.

The chain carries TRBV5-1 and TRBJ1-1; the D gene is possibly TRBD1 (5 bases). The V gene lost 5 bases and the J gene lost 1 base, with 12 bases spanning the gap. Germline values: CDR1 SGHRS, CDR2 YFSETQ. This CDR3 has 14 residues. The CDR3 sequence: CASSTYTGNTEAFF. The CDR3 DNA reads TGCGCCAGCAGTACCTACACAGGGAACACTGAAGCTTTCTTT.

The rearrangement joins TRBV5-6 to TRBJ1-3; D uncertain. The CDR3 consists of 16 residues. Germline V lookup: CDR1 SGHDT, CDR2 YYEEEE. The V gene lost 0 bases and the J gene lost 4 bases, with 14 bases spanning the gap. CDR3 protein: CASSLVSGTGGNTIYF. CDR3 nucleotides: TGTGCCAGCAGCTTGGTGTCAGGCACTGGGGGAAACACCATATATTTT. The full variable domain, with the rest looked up from reference TRBV5-6 and TRBJ1-3, is DAGVTQSPTHLIKTRGQQVTLRCSPKSGHDTVSWYQQALGQGPQFIFQYYEEEERQRGNFPDRFSGHQFPNYSSELNVNALLLGDSALYLCASSLVSGTGGNTIYFGEGSWLTVV.

J is TRBJ2-7 and V is TRBV9; 10 bases line up with TRBD2. Germline CDR1 and CDR2: SGDLS and YYNGEE. The CDR3 is 18 amino acids. V trimming: 0 bases; J trimming: 1 base; junction bases outside the gene matches: 10. This chain's CDR3 is CASSVGPSGRANSYEQYF. The CDR3 DNA sequence: TGTGCCAGCAGCGTAGGCCCTAGCGGGAGAGCAAATTCCTACGAGCAGTACTTC.

The CDR3 protein is CASRSTGYNEQFF. The CDR3 bases are TGTGCCAGCAGATCGACAGGATACAATGAGCAGTTCTTC. V and J are TRBV6-5 and TRBJ2-1; tentatively, D is TRBD1 (6 bases). CDR1 MNHEY and CDR2 SVGAGI come from the germline V gene. The CDR3 extends over 13 amino acids. With 6 bases removed from V and 4 bases from J, the gap between germline ends came to 10 bases.

The chain combines TRBV5-4 with TRBJ2-1; 10 positions match TRBD1. Germline CDR1 reads SGHNT; CDR2 reads YYREEE (reference sequence). V was clipped by 4 bases and J by 4 bases; unmatched bases: 5. The CDR3 covers 15 residues. In DNA, the CDR3 is TGTGCCAGCAGCCCACCGGGACAGGGGTACAATGAGCAGTTCTTC. It yields the protein CASSPPGQGYNEQFF. The whole variable domain, filled in from reference TRBV5-4 and TRBJ2-1, reads ETGVTQSPTHLIKTRGQQVTLRCSSQSGHNTVSWYQQALGQGPQFIFQYYREEENGRGNFPPRFSGLQFPNYSSELNVNALELDDSALYLCASSPPGQGYNEQFFGPGTRLTVL.

This chain links TRBV25-1 with TRBJ1-2, with unresolved D. Trimming shortened V by 3 bases and J by 8 bases, and 10 bases separated the two germline ends. The CDR3 is made up of 12 amino acids. CDR1 is MGHDK, CDR2 SYGVNS, per germline. Here the CDR3 DNA reads TGTGCCAGCAGTGAGAGGGCTTGGGGCTACACCTTC. Protein sequence: CASSERAWGYTF.

The chain has TRBV7-2 and TRBJ1-3; D is undetermined. The CDR3 has 15 amino acids. The V gene lost 0 bases and the J gene lost 4 bases, with 10 bases spanning the gap. The germline V gene encodes CDR1 SGHTA and CDR2 FQGNSA. The CDR3 nucleotides read TGTGCCAGCAGCTTAGCGGTGGCCCAAGGAAACACCATATATTTT. Translating gives CASSLAVAQGNTIYF.

V usage is TRBV25-1 and J usage is TRBJ2-5, with D possibly being TRBD2 (5 bases). The CDR3 is made up of 17 amino acids. V dropped 2 bases and J dropped 5 bases, with 21 bases sitting between them. Germline values: CDR1 MGHDK, CDR2 SYGVNS. CDR3 bases: TGTGCCAGCAGTGAACGAGCGGCCCCGAGGGTGTCGGAGACCCAGTACTTC. Protein: CASSERAAPRVSETQYF.

The rearrangement joins TRBV19 to TRBJ1-2, with D perhaps TRBD1 (6 bases). The ends were cut back, 6 bases at V and 4 bases at J, with 15 bases in the middle. The CDR3 consists of 14 residues. Germline V lookup: CDR1 LNHDA, CDR2 SQIVND (reference sequence). The CDR3 spells CASSQDGTTYGYTF. The CDR3, as DNA: TGTGCCAGTAGCCAGGACGGGACAACCTATGGCTACACCTTC.